The next 8 T cell receptor beta chains were all read from a single sample in a study of blood T cell repertoires in COVID-19. Profiling relied on immunoSEQ multiplex PCR, and the TCRdb table lists in-frame clones only, not all of them. The sample lists fewer than 200,000 clones; 83% were seen once. Sequenced input: peripheral blood. The receptor set was obtained from a human donor in a cohort sampled during active COVID-19.

This clone has only a few counts. V is TRBV19 and J is TRBJ1-6; the D gene is possibly TRBD1 (5 bases). Germline V gene lookup returns CDR1 LNHDA and CDR2 SQIVND (reference sequence). The CDR3 has 16 amino acids. Trimming stripped 6 bases from V and 1 base from J, with 13 bases between. The CDR3, as DNA: TGTGCCAGTAGGCCCAGGGTAGGTTCCTATAATTCACCCCTCCACTTT. It yields the protein CASRPRVGSYNSPLHF.

The chain is built from TRBV5-4 and TRBJ2-7, with 13 bases that match TRBD2. J lost 4 bases, V lost 4 bases, and 5 bases had no gene match. CDR1 SGHNT and CDR2 YYREEE come from the germline V gene (reference sequence). This CDR3 region has 15 residues. The CDR3: CASSIRLAGGYEQYF. CDR3 nucleotides: TGTGCCAGCAGCATACGACTAGCGGGGGGATACGAGCAGTACTTC.

The chain links TRBV28 to TRBJ2-2, with a weak D call TRBD1 (5 bases). CDR3 length: 17 residues. Per germline, CDR1 MDHEN and CDR2 SYDVKM. V was trimmed by 7 bases and J by 3 bases, leaving 21 bases between them. Here the CDR3 DNA reads TGTGCCAGCACCCTCCTCTCGGCAGGGCGAGACACCGGGGAGCTGTTTTTT. Translation: CASTLLSAGRDTGELFF. Full variable domain (outside the CDR3, taken from reference TRBV28 and TRBJ2-2): DVKVTQSSRYLVKRTGEKVFLECVQDMDHENMFWYRQDPGLGLRLIYFSYDVKMKEKGDIPEGYSVSREKKERFSLILESASTNQTSMYLCASTLLSAGRDTGELFFGEGSRLTVL.

The V call is TRBV27, the J call TRBJ1-2, with 8 nucleotides matching TRBD1. The V gene end was trimmed by 2 bases and the J gene end by 5 bases; junction bases not matched to a gene: 10. Germline V lookup: CDR1 MNHEY, CDR2 SMNVEV (reference sequence). The CDR3 is 16 amino acids. CDR3 in amino acids: CASSLTWTGKPYGYTF. In nucleotides, the CDR3 is TGTGCCAGCAGTTTAACCTGGACAGGGAAACCTTATGGCTACACCTTC.

The V and J genes are TRBV3-1 (or the pseudogene TRBV3-2) and TRBJ2-3; D not certain. V was pared by 1 base and J by 2 bases, with 7 bases between. This CDR3 comprises 14 residues. CDR1 and CDR2 (germline): LGHDT, YNNKEL (reference sequence). CDR3 nucleotide sequence: TGTGCCAGCAGCCAAGGGGCTCACACAGATACGCAGTATTTT. Translation: CASSQGAHTDTQYF.

The J gene is TRBJ2-7, the V gene TRBV7-2, with D perhaps matching TRBD1 (7 bases). Germline CDR1 and CDR2: SGHTA and FQGNSA. The CDR3 is made up of 15 amino acids. Deletions cut 2 bases from V and 2 bases from J, with 13 bases between. This CDR3 is CASSLSQGEAYEQYF. DNA for the CDR3: TGTGCCAGCAGCTTATCGCAGGGGGAGGCCTACGAGCAGTACTTC.

This chain uses TRBV4-3 with TRBJ2-7, with D tentatively TRBD2 (5 bases). CDR3 length equals 15 residues. CDR1 is LGHNA and CDR2 is YSLEER in the germline V gene. V shed 1 base and J shed 6 bases, with 16 bases lying between them. This chain's CDR3 is CASSQVGGESFEQYF. In nucleotides, the CDR3 is TGCGCCAGCAGCCAAGTCGGTGGGGAGTCATTCGAGCAGTACTTC.

Here the CDR3 DNA reads TGTGCCACCAGTAAGGCCCAGGGGAACACCGGGGAGCTGTTTTTT. This sequence encodes CATSKAQGNTGELFF. The V call is TRBV24-1, the J call TRBJ2-2, with D tentatively TRBD1 (5 bases). V lost 6 bases and J 1 base, leaving 11 bases between the germline ends. The CDR3 sequence is 15 residues long. Germline V CDR1 and CDR2: KGHDR, SFDVKD.